This T cell receptor (beta chain) originates from a study of cytomegalovirus exposure and HLA in healthy donors (dated by TCRdb to about 2017). Looking at the study overall: According to an earlier analysis of 587 of the donors, about 179 million T cells yielded over 100 million unique TCR beta sequences and roughly 280 Gb of sequence data. HLA typing included class I and class II loci at four-digit resolution. Donor age, sex, ethnicity and CMV serostatus were collected together with the repertoire data. The study profiled the T cell repertoires of 666 subjects by immunosequencing and related them to cytomegalovirus serostatus. In the later analysis, no new phenotypic data were used to find candidate immune exposures; instead, reliance was placed on TCR beta sequences and their occurrence across donors. An early release that covered fewer than 800 HLA-typed donors contained approximately 290 gigabases of sequencing data and tens of millions of unique TCR sequences. All discovery cohort repertoires had been generated using a single sequencing platform. An earlier analysis of 587 of the donors used high-throughput TCR beta sequencing to judge whether each TCR beta V gene segment behaved as functional or pseudogenic. Among 350 to 400 genotyped donors of the cohort, an average of around 240,000 unique TCR beta nucleotide sequences were sequenced per donor, around 18% of them non-productive. Along with the approximately 650-subject first cohort, a separate validation cohort of around 120 different subjects was used. The study combined high-throughput TCR immunosequencing, statistical association of individual TCRs with disease status, and machine learning to predict cytomegalovirus infection status. A later genetic analysis took genome-wide SNP genotypes for about three fifths of the 666 donors and used that subset as a discovery cohort. The number of typed donors differed by locus: roughly 629-640 for A, B, C, DRB1 and DQB1; approximately 520 for DQA1; approximately 600 for DPA1; and around 490 for DPB1. The study aimed to test whether cataloging public T cell receptors could reveal signatures of past pathogen exposure. A later analysis re-analyzed previously published TCR beta repertoires from 666 donors and added high-resolution HLA genotyping to study TCR occurrence patterns. Of the roughly 400 genotyped donors, over 80% were placed in the genetic ancestry cluster associated with self-reported Caucasian donors. Because of strong linkage in the cohort, 5 or 6 DR-DQ haplotypes were treated as single units for association and clustering. What the study reported, not specific to this receptor: A later analysis found that most CMV-associated TCR beta chains appeared HLA-restricted, with HLA associations seemingly driven largely by CMV exposure. The earlier analysis of fewer than 750 of the donors excluded roughly 17 rarely observed V segments, including chromosome 9 orphons, because counts were too low. Correlated functional status among segregating V segments might be attributable to linkage disequilibrium, but an unknown experimental factor could not be ruled out. In a later genetic analysis, a missense DCLRE1C variant was associated with V-gene and J-gene trimming of TCR beta chains, and the association was replicated in an independent cohort. Broadly in line with IMGT annotations, most TCR beta V segments showed up in productive rearrangements about 87% or about 30% of the time in an earlier analysis of several hundred of the donors. According to a later analysis, parvovirus B19, influenza, CMV and Epstein-Barr virus appeared linked to several top co-occurrence clusters. Because the 87-base-pair reads could not distinguish some IMGT-functional V segments, including TRBV6-2 and TRBV6-3, those segments were excluded. In the study, 150 to 200 TCR beta chains were listed as associated with cytomegalovirus. The sequencing pipeline was judged likely to have produced a cluster of highly shared sequence variants as a technical artifact. Immune exposure information for the cohort was limited to CMV serostatus. A further reported finding was that TCR beta sequences accurately predicted the HLA-A and HLA-B alleles for most subjects in the first cohort. Most TCR sequences were seen in very few donors, while some public TCRs were found in many individuals. When HLA alleles, especially DR and DQ, strongly co-occurred, attributing TCR associations to individual alleles was difficult. The authors suggested that the approach could potentially be extended to other disease states and immunological phenotypes. A later analysis found that HLA-associated TCR beta chains were more clonally expanded and had lower generation probabilities than equally common non-associated chains. The classifier was reported to diagnose cytomegalovirus status with high specificity and sensitivity in both the original cohort and the validation cohort. Three of the identified cytomegalovirus-associated TCR beta chains were confirmed in vitro to be specific for cytomegalovirus antigens. Presence/absence analyses assumed roughly uniform sequencing depth across donors, an assumption that may not hold. According to a later genetic analysis, donors in an Asian-associated ancestry cluster had fewer N-insertions in productive TCRs than the approximately 700-donor mean. Because HLA typing was missing for some donors at each locus, association tests included only the typed subset. Specific HLA alleles were associated with 15,000 to 20,000 TCR beta sequences at a false discovery rate of 0.05 in a later analysis. Only TCR beta chains were sequenced in this cohort, and the absence of alpha or paired-chain data limited detectable features. In a later analysis, TCR association rates were found to vary across HLA loci, with the most associated TCRs seen for DRB1 alleles and the fewest for HLA-C alleles.

V and J are truncated by 2 bases and 1 base respectively, leaving an intervening sequence of 20 bases. CDR1 GTSNPN and CDR2 SVGIG were looked up in the germline V gene (reference sequence). The CDR3 contains 17 residues, cysteine and phenylalanine counted. Only the CDR3 DNA stays, 51 bases, in frame from base 1. Library generation was performed with the immunoSEQ multiplex PCR assay. For the multiplex PCR, a mixture combining 60 forward primers for TCR Vbeta segments and 13 reverse primers for TCR Jbeta segments was used. The CDR3 region of rearranged TCR beta genes was amplified from genomic DNA with a multiplex PCR assay. The Illumina HiSeq System was used to sequence the amplified TCR beta libraries as 87-base-pair reads. As for the authors' bioinformatics: In a later analysis, approximately 74 million unique TCR beta chains were counted across the roughly 700 repertoires, and about 9.9 million of these chains were shared by at least two donors. Raw reads were error-corrected and collapsed into unique sequences with a nearest-neighbor algorithm that merged closely related sequences to remove PCR and sequencing errors. V, D and J gene segments were assigned by aligning CDR3 sequences to IMGT reference sequences. Each retained sequence needed at least a six-nucleotide match to both a V gene segment and a J gene segment. Rearrangements were called productive when the CDR3 lacked stop codons and stayed in frame with V and J; all others were non-productive. Following IMGT convention, CDR3 was defined as the stretch from the second conserved V-encoded cysteine to the conserved J-encoded phenylalanine. The earlier analysis of roughly 590 of the donors excluded any sequence lacking an unambiguous match to a single V gene segment. In an earlier analysis of 500 to 750 of the donors, V segments were called functional above 56.7% productive rearrangements and were called segregating when the between-donor standard deviation exceeded 5%. A statistical classification framework was developed to diagnose cytomegalovirus status using the catalog of TCR beta chain sequences. V and J gene assignment, in a later analysis, came from comparing TCR nucleotide sequences with IMGT/GENE-DB human TR gene sequences. A later analysis assigned CDR3 sequences and most-parsimonious VDJ recombination scenarios with the TCRdist pipeline. In a later analysis, every TCR beta chain was defined by the combination of its CDR3 amino acid sequence and its V-gene family, and reads without a unique V-gene family were dropped. As a way to deal with suspected cross-contamination and a sequencing artifact, a later analysis dropped 450 to 700 nucleotide sequences that were highly shared and had low generation probability. In a later analysis, a clonal expansion index for each public chain was calculated from normalized within-repertoire ranks of inferred template counts. Generation probabilities in a later analysis came from a VDJ recombination model fitted to out-of-frame rearrangements, and those results were checked against IGoR. In a later analysis, TCR-TCR, TCR-HLA and TCR-CMV co-occurrence was scored with hypergeometric tests, and a repertoire-size bias correction was applied to TCR pairs. False discovery rates were estimated in a later analysis by permuting HLA or CMV assignments 20 times. In a later analysis, co-occurring TCRs were grouped using DBSCAN, with TCRdist sequence similarity added in when clustering inside HLA-allele-positive subsets. Repertoires with fewer than 30,000 or more than 120,000 public chains, plus five repertoires with anomalous nucleotide sharing, were excluded from co-occurrence clustering. In TCRdb, the immuneACCESS table is reduced to in-frame sequences with V and J assigned. These tables do not hold every clone; where another copy was compared, an unresolved V gene accounts for under half, and the others remain unexplained. That table is the source of V, J and clone size, and D and trimming were worked out from the DNA. Counted in this sample were under 200,000 clones; approximately 80% of them appeared once. In total, the top ten clones hold 13% to 15% of the sample.

In total, approximately 610 healthy bone marrow donors made up the cohort. At the time of sampling, all cohort members were nominally healthy, though unrecorded immune exposures were likely present. The donor tested CMV seropositive, placing the donor among the 310 or so seropositive members of the cohort. Every donor gave a peripheral blood sample, and the peripheral blood mononuclear cells from that sample were used for TCR beta sequencing. Genomic DNA was extracted from the blood cell samples with the Qiagen DNeasy Blood Extraction Kit. In regard to this clone: The target of this receptor is not known. No base quality information exists; no much larger clone differs at one position.

The sequencing sample was made of PBMCs. This clonotype was sampled from a woman in her 30s in good health and CMV-seropositive. The chain couples TRBV30 to TRBJ1-2; matching of 6 bases hints at TRBD1 as the D gene. The DNA is TGTGCCTGGAGTCAACCCGAGGGACACATTTTTAACTATGGCTACACCTTC. Translated, it gives CAWSQPEGHIFNYGYTF.